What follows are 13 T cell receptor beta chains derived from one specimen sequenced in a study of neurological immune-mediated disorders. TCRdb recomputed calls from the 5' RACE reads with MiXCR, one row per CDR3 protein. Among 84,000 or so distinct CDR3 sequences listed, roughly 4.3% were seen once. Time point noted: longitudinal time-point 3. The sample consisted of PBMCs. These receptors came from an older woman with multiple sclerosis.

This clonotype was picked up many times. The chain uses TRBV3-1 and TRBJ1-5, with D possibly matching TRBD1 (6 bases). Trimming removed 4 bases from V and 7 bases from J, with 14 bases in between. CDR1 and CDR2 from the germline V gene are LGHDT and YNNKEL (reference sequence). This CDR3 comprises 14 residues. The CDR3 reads CASSPGQHGQPQHF. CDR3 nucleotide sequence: TGTGCCAGCAGCCCTGGACAGCACGGGCAGCCCCAGCATTTT.

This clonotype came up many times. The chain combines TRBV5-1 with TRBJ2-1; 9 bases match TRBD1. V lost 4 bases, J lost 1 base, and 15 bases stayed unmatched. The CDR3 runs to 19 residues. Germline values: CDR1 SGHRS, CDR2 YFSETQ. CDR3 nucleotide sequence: TGCGCCAGCAGCCCTAAACAGGGGGCCGGTATCCTTTCCTACAATGAGCAGTTCTTC. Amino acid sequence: CASSPKQGAGILSYNEQFF. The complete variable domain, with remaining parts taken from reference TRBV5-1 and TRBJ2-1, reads KAGVTQTPRYLIKTRGQQVTLSCSPISGHRSVSWYQQTPGQGLQFLFEYFSETQRNKGNFPGRFSGRQFSNSRSEMNVSTLELGDSALYLCASSPKQGAGILSYNEQFFGPGTRLTVL.

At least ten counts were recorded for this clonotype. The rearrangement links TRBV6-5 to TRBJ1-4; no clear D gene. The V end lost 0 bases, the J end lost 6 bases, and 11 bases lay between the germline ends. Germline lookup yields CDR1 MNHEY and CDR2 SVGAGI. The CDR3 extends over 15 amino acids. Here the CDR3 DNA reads TGTGCCAGCAGTTACTCGATGGGATTCGATGAAAAACTGTTTTTT. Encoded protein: CASSYSMGFDEKLFF.

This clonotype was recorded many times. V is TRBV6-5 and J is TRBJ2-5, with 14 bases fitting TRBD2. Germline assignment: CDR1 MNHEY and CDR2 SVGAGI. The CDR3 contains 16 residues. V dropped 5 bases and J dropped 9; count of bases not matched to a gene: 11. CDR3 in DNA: TGTGCCAGCAGTCCCCGGGGGACTAGCGGGGGTTGGGCCCAGTACTTC. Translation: CASSPRGTSGGWAQYF.

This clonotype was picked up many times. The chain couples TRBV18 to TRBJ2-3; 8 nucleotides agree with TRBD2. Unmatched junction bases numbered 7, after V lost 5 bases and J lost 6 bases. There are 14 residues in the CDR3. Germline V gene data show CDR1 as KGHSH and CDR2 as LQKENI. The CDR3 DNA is TGTGCCAGCTCAGAACTAGGCGGGAGGGATACGCAGTATTTT. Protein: CASSELGGRDTQYF.

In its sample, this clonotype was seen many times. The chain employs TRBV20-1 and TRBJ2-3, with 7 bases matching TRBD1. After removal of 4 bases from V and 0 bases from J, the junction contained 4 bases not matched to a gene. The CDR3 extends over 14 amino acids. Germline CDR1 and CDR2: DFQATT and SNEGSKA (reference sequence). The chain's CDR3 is CSAKRQGSTDTQYF. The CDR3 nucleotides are TGCAGTGCTAAGCGACAGGGTAGCACAGATACGCAGTATTTT.

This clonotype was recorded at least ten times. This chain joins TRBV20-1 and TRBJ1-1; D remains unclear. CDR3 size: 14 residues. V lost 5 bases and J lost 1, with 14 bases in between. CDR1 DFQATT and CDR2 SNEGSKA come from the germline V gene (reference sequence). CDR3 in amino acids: CSAPRSGANTEAFF. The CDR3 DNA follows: TGCAGTGCTCCCCGGTCAGGAGCGAACACTGAAGCTTTCTTT.

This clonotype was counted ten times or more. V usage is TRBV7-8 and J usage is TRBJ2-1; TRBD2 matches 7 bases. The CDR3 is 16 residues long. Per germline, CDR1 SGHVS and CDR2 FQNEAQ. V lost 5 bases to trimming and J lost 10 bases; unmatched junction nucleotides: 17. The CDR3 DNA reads TGTGCCAGCAGCCAAGTCATAGGCGGGGGAAACGTCGAGCAGTTCTTC. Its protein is CASSQVIGGGNVEQFF.

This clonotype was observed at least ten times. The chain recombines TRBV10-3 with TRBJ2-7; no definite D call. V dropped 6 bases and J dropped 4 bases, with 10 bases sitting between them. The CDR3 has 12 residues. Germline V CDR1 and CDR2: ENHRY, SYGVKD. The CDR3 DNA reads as TGTGCCATCAGATCCGCGTTATACGAGCAGTACTTC. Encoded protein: CAIRSALYEQYF.

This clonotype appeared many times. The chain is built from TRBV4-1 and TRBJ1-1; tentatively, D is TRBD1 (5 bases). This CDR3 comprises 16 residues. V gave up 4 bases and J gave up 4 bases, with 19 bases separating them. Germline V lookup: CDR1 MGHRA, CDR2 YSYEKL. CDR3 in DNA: TGCGCCAGCAGCCCACCGGGGGGACGGACCATCACTGAAGCTTTCTTT. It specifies CASSPPGGRTITEAFF.

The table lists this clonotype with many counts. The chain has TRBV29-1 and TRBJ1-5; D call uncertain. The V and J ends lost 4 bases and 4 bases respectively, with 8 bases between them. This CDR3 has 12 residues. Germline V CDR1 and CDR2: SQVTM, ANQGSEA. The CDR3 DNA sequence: TGCAGCGTTGGGTTGGGAAATCAGCCCCAGCATTTT. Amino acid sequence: CSVGLGNQPQHF.

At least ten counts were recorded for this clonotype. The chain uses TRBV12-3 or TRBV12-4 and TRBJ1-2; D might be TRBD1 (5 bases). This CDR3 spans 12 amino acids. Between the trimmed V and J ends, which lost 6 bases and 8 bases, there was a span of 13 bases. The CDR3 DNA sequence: TGTGCCAGCAGGGTGGGGGTGAGGGGCTACACCTTC. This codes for CASRVGVRGYTF.

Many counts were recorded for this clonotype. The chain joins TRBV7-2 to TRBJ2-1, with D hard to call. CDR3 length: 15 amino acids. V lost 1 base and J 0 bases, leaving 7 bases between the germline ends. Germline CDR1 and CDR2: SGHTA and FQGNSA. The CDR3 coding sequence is TGTGCCAGCAGCTTAGACCCAAACTCCTACAATGAGCAGTTCTTC. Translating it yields CASSLDPNSYNEQFF.